This record covers a single T cell receptor beta chain. Its antigen is still unknown. The data were obtained in a study of cytomegalovirus exposure and HLA in healthy donors. The germline gives CDR1 KGHSH, CDR2 LQKENI. Trimming removed 3 bases at V and 7 bases at J, with 15 bases between. The CDR3 is 14 amino acids. Study results and caveats: A later analysis found most CMV-associated TCR beta chains apparently HLA-restricted. Highest at DRB1 and lowest at HLA-C, TCR association rates differed among HLA loci in a later analysis.

Use of 60 Vbeta and 13 Jbeta primers characterized the PCR. Some clones are missing from TCRdb's copy, which holds only in-frame ones; the method was immunoSEQ multiplex PCR. In the table there are approximately 140,000 clones, almost 80% of which are singletons. The sample taken for sequencing was PBMCs. This clonotype originated in a young man in good health and CMV-seronegative. The chain is built from TRBV18 and TRBJ1-2, with D possibly TRBD1 on 6 matching bases. CDR3 DNA: TGTGCCAGCTCACCCGAAGGGGGGGAGGCTGGCTACACCTTC. Its protein product is CASSPEGGEAGYTF.